These T cell receptor beta chains were read from a single sample in a study of T cells in Graves' hyperthyroidism and ophthalmopathy. TCRdb itself ran the multiplex PCR reads through MiXCR, one entry per CDR3 protein. In the table there are around 190,000 distinct CDR3 sequences, around a sixth of which are singletons. Sequences were obtained from blood. The receptors come from a woman between 45 and 65 years old with Graves' hyperthyroidism. The conserved cysteine and the conserved F or W are not part of the CDR3 here. Each record gives: V gene, J gene, CDR3 protein.

>TRBV30|TRBJ2-7
AWSGGRDEQY
>TRBV29-1|TRBJ1-3
SVSGAGNTIY
>TRBV7-8|TRBJ2-7
ASSFVTRGYEQY
>TRBV20-1|TRBJ1-2
SALGQVYGYT
>TRBV6-2/TRBV6-3|TRBJ2-1
ASRISRTNNEQF
>TRBV27|TRBJ1-6
ASSPRESNSPLH
>TRBV20-1|TRBJ2-7
SATTSGRAPYEQY
>TRBV20-1|TRBJ2-1
SPRDNNEQF
>TRBV6-5|TRBJ2-3
ASSYAGLRTDTQY
>TRBV24-1|TRBJ1-2
ATMLQGAPGYGYT
>TRBV6-1|TRBJ2-2
ASIRLAGGSNTGELF
>TRBV7-9|TRBJ2-7
ASSLVTSGTYEQY
>TRBV19|TRBJ2-1
ASSIRTAGYNEQF
>TRBV29-1|TRBJ2-1
SVAGLGYNEQF
>TRBV9|TRBJ1-1
ASSVGTGYTEAF
>TRBV30|TRBJ1-1
AWRKTVGITEAF
>TRBV9|TRBJ2-7
ASSVGTGPAGYEQY
>TRBV4-2|TRBJ1-5
ASSEQRGAGQPQH
>TRBV11-2|TRBJ1-2
ASSVKQGYGYT
>TRBV28|TRBJ1-5
ASSISILSNQPQH
>TRBV20-1|TRBJ1-4
SAWKGGSNEKLF
>TRBV6-1|TRBJ2-7
ASSVEDLPSEQY
>TRBV30|TRBJ2-7
AWKLGTVTYEQY
>TRBV11-1|TRBJ2-5
ASSNTRDRDLAAQY
>TRBV27|TRBJ1-1
ASCSDRLNTEAF
>TRBV2|TRBJ2-3
ASSSSSDTQY
>TRBV27|TRBJ2-1
ASRIDILSYNEQF
>TRBV5-1|TRBJ2-7
ASRWTELSYEQY
>TRBV5-1|TRBJ1-5
ASSLGTGGGQPQH
>TRBV30|TRBJ2-2
AWSPGGGPAGTGELF
>TRBV29-1|TRBJ2-1
SVDGLLAGVSNEQF
>TRBV29-1|TRBJ2-7
SVVRPSDEQY
>TRBV6-1|TRBJ2-7
AAAGTLNSYEQY
>TRBV11-2|TRBJ1-1
ASSLAGARNPEAF
>TRBV18|TRBJ2-7
ASSKAGTHEQY
>TRBV20-1|TRBJ2-5
SARRTGGLETQY
>TRBV6-1|TRBJ1-4
ASSSTTNEKLF
>TRBV2|TRBJ2-7
ASSGPLRGQY
>TRBV9|TRBJ2-1
ASSPRTAETTYNEQF
>TRBV28|TRBJ2-7
ASSWDRSYEQY
>TRBV4-1|TRBJ1-2
ASSQAAQANYGYT
>TRBV27|TRBJ2-7
ASSPQGTSGTYEQY
>TRBV20-1|TRBJ2-3
SARGDRGYPDTQY
>TRBV10-2|TRBJ2-3
ASTNRGDTQY
>TRBV6-2/TRBV6-3|TRBJ2-3
ASSYSTSGADTQY
>TRBV7-9|TRBJ2-5
ASSSTSGLGGQETQY
>TRBV12-3/TRBV12-4|TRBJ2-7
ASRPADRVFREQY
>TRBV6-1|TRBJ1-3
ASSRQSIGNTIY
>TRBV5-6|TRBJ2-7
ASSSPSVPEQY
>TRBV6-5|TRBJ2-1
ASSYARGTPYNEQF
>TRBV19|TRBJ2-1
ASSQGLSLAEQF
>TRBV2|TRBJ2-3
ASSENTQY
>TRBV11-3|TRBJ2-3
ASSKLGGVDTQY
>TRBV30|TRBJ1-6
AWITGILLNSPLH
>TRBV11-3|TRBJ1-2
ASSSTGPGYT
>TRBV7-2|TRBJ2-1
ASSQYGTSGVNEQF
>TRBV7-8|TRBJ2-1
ASSLAILGSYNEQF
>TRBV20-1|TRBJ2-7
SAFLAARSSYEQY
>TRBV5-6|TRBJ1-1
ASSSVRRHGRNTEAF